This TCR beta chain appears in the sequencing data of a study of blood T cell repertoires in COVID-19. Germline V gene sequence: CDR1 KGHDR, CDR2 SFDVKD. J lost 4 bases, V lost 3 bases, and 9 bases had no gene match. The CDR3 is made up of 16 amino acids. Sequencing used immunoSEQ multiplex PCR; TCRdb keeps in-frame clones, though not all of them. The data show about 250,000 clones, about nine tenths seen once. Sequenced sample: PBMCs or T cells enriched from blood (not recorded which). This receptor was taken from a woman between 18 and 30 years old who had recovered from COVID-19. The chain links TRBV24-1 to TRBJ1-1; 8 positions match TRBD1. CDR3 bases: TGTGCCACCAGTGATCCTGACGTCAGGGGGCCCACTGAAGCTTTCTTT. Protein: CATSDPDVRGPTEAFF.